This T cell receptor beta chain derives from a study of OX40 agonist ivuxolimab in advanced cancers. For the study at large: Eligibility rules accepted prior anti-PD-1, anti-PD-L1 or anti-CTLA-4 therapy, and roughly 40% had some. The study's findings and limits: Both CD4+ and CD8+ T cell populations in blood had undergone clonal expansion by week 6 at 0.1 to 3.0 mg/kg. In the 0.1-3.0 mg/kg groups, partial responders showed among the lowest expansion. Expanded clones were, on average, more numerous in CD8+ T cells than in CD4+.

Worth noting for this clone: Its antigen is currently unknown.

CDR1 is LNHDA, CDR2 SQIVND, per germline (reference sequence). This CDR3 is built from 14 residues. V was clipped by 2 bases and J by 13 bases; unmatched bases: 10. The repertoire was sequenced with immunoSEQ multiplex PCR; TCRdb's copy has only in-frame clones and lacks some. The sample has under 15,000 clones, about 75% seen once. This sequence originates from an adult with an advanced solid tumor such as melanoma, head and neck, liver or kidney cancer. The J gene is TRBJ2-1, the V gene TRBV19; TRBD2 matches at 8 bases. This specimen was CD4+ or CD8+ T cells sorted from blood, taken in a trial of the OX40 agonist ivuxolimab. The CDR3 DNA reads TGTGCCAGTAGTATAAGATTAGCGGGAACCTATCAGTTCTTC. Translating it yields CASSIRLAGTYQFF.